This T cell receptor (beta chain) appears in the sequencing data of a study of cytomegalovirus exposure and HLA in healthy donors. Germline loops: CDR1 SGHDN, CDR2 FVKESK. The germline V and J ends were trimmed by 2 bases and 5 bases, with 7 bases remaining between them. This CDR3 is built from 13 residues. Study-level results: Most TCR sequences proved rare, with some public TCRs found in many donors. In the analysis, some V segments, TRBV6-2 and TRBV6-3 included, were excluded as indistinguishable. Analysis performed later showed TCR beta chains linked to HLA being more clonally expanded than equally common others. Upon later analysis, TCR association rates were observed to vary by HLA locus, being highest for DRB1 and lowest for HLA-C.

Primers included in the PCR were 60 Vbeta and 13 Jbeta primers. Data came from immunoSEQ multiplex PCR; TCRdb stores just in-frame clones and leaves some out. The sample lists about 160,000 clones; roughly 80% were seen once. Note on this clone: Its target is unknown.

The chain has TRBV14 and TRBJ2-1; D unresolved. What was sequenced was PBMCs. The receptor comes from a female donor in good health and CMV-seronegative. The CDR3 DNA reads TGTGCCAGCAGCCAATTGCGGCACAATGAGCAGTTCTTC. Its translation is CASSQLRHNEQFF.